The text below deals with one TCR beta chain. TCRdb redid the calling of the PCR reads with MiXCR, one entry per CDR3 protein. Here the sample spans around 10,000 distinct CDR3 sequences, roughly a quarter being singletons. This sample was taken from a study of immune characterization of retroperitoneal liposarcoma. Per germline, CDR1 MNHEY and CDR2 SVGAGI. The CDR3 runs 14 residues. Source material: tumor tissue. The V gene is TRBV6-5, the J gene TRBJ2-4, with D possibly called TRBD1 or TRBD2 (6 bases each). The last part of the DNA fits TRBJ2-7 better; the J call may be wrong. This clonotype originated in a male donor with retroperitoneal liposarcoma. In DNA, the CDR3 is TGTGCCAGCAGTTACTCGGGGGGCATCTACGAGCAGTACTTC. This encodes CASSYSGGIYEQYF.